These 15 T cell receptor beta chains came from one sample sequenced in a study of T-cell memory formation after mild COVID-19. MiXCR, applied by TCRdb to the 5' RACE reads, yields one record per CDR3 protein. The sample includes about 600,000 distinct CDR3 sequences, about 22% of them seen just once. The source material was PBMCs or a T cell subset sorted from them (not recorded which). These receptors were collected from an adult woman who had mild COVID-19 (a few samples of this study predate the infection). Cell type and time point are not known.

This rearrangement joins TRBV20-1 to TRBJ1-1, with 8 bases lining up with TRBD1. The germline CDR1 and CDR2 sequences are DFQATT and SNEGSKA (reference sequence). The CDR3 length is 14 residues. V dropped 3 bases and J dropped 3; count of bases not matched to a gene: 6. CDR3 DNA: TGCAGTGCTAGCTGGACAGGGCTGGACACTGAAGCTTTCTTT. This sequence encodes CSASWTGLDTEAFF.

This clonotype was seen a handful of times. The J gene is TRBJ2-1, the V gene TRBV20-1; D is unclear. Trimming cost V 3 bases and J 9 bases, with 12 bases left between them. This CDR3 is 12 amino acids long. Germline CDR1 is DFQATT and CDR2 is SNEGSKA (reference sequence). CDR3: CSASKFRAEQFF. The CDR3 DNA reads as TGCAGTGCTAGTAAATTTAGAGCTGAGCAGTTCTTC.

This clonotype was counted many times. The V call is TRBV27, the J call TRBJ2-3; TRBD1 or TRBD2 may be the D gene (5 bases each). The CDR3 loop spans 18 amino acids. Germline CDR1 reads MNHEY; CDR2 reads SMNVEV (reference sequence). V gave up 3 bases and J gave up 1 base, with 20 bases separating them. CDR3 DNA sequence: TGTGCCAGCAGTTTTTCCCGCAGAGGGGCGTTTCGCACAGATACGCAGTATTTT. It translates to CASSFSRRGAFRTDTQYF.

The V gene is TRBV19, the J gene TRBJ2-7; no clear D. This CDR3 has 13 residues. The germline gives CDR1 LNHDA, CDR2 SQIVND (reference sequence). V lost 5 bases and J 0 bases, leaving 8 bases between the germline ends. The CDR3 region has the DNA TGTGCCAGTAGTTCGGCGGCCTCCTACGAGCAGTACTTC. Its protein product is CASSSAASYEQYF.

This chain uses TRBV6-1 with TRBJ2-7; 7 bases match TRBD1. CDR3 length equals 13 residues. CDR1 MNHNS and CDR2 SASEGT come from the germline V gene. V dropped 3 bases and J dropped 5; count of bases not matched to a gene: 4. The CDR3 sequence is CASSETGLDEQYF. Here the CDR3 DNA reads TGTGCCAGCAGTGAGACAGGGTTGGACGAGCAGTACTTC.

The gene calls are TRBV20-1 and TRBJ1-2; 8 bases agree with TRBD1. V lost 6 bases, J lost 5 bases, and 5 bases stayed unmatched. This CDR3 has 12 amino acids. CDR1 and CDR2 (germline): DFQATT, SNEGSKA (reference sequence). The CDR3 protein is CSARTGRYGYTF. The CDR3 nucleotides read TGCAGTGCCCGGACAGGGCGTTATGGCTACACCTTC.

V gene TRBV3-1 combines with J gene TRBJ2-7, with 9 positions matching TRBD1. J lost 3 bases, V lost 4 bases, and 13 bases had no gene match. Germline V gene lookup returns CDR1 LGHDT and CDR2 YNNKEL (reference sequence). The CDR3 covers 17 residues. The CDR3 sequence is CASSLGDRARPVYEQYF. CDR3 DNA: TGTGCCAGCAGCCTCGGGGACAGGGCCCGTCCTGTCTACGAGCAGTACTTC.

This chain connects TRBV12-3 or TRBV12-4 to TRBJ2-1; D possibly corresponds to TRBD2 (6 bases). Trimming shortened V by 6 bases and J by 7 bases, and 13 bases separated the two germline ends. The CDR3 totals 13 residues. The CDR3 sequence is CASRRDAGNEQFF. DNA of the CDR3: TGTGCCAGCAGACGGGACGCGGGGAATGAGCAGTTCTTC.

The CDR3 sequence: CASSLWDFEQFF. The CDR3 DNA reads TGTGCCAGCAGCCTATGGGACTTTGAGCAGTTCTTC. The chain is built from TRBV3-1 and TRBJ2-1, with D maybe TRBD2 (6 bases). The CDR3 contains 12 residues. Germline loops: CDR1 LGHDT, CDR2 YNNKEL (reference sequence). Trimming stripped 4 bases from V and 9 bases from J, with 10 bases between.

This clonotype was seen a handful of times. V gene TRBV3-1 combines with J gene TRBJ2-7; D could derive from TRBD1 or TRBD2 (5 bases each). Germline-derived CDR1 and CDR2 are LGHDT and YNNKEL (reference sequence). V lost 3 bases, J lost 5 bases, and 23 bases lay in between. This CDR3 spans 17 amino acids. The CDR3 DNA is TGTGCCAGCAGCCATACAACGGCTGGGGGTGTCGCCCACGAGCAGTACTTC. Translation gives CASSHTTAGGVAHEQYF.

V is TRBV18 and J is TRBJ2-3; no clear D. The CDR3 totals 14 residues. Germline values: CDR1 KGHSH, CDR2 LQKENI. V lost 6 bases to trimming and J lost 0 bases, with 10 bases between them. CDR3 sequence reads: CASSELSSTDTQYF. In DNA form, the CDR3 reads TGTGCCAGCTCCGAACTCTCAAGCACAGATACGCAGTATTTT.

This clonotype was seen a few times. This sequence joins TRBV20-1 and TRBJ2-4; 8 bases align to TRBD1. The CDR3 is 14 residues long. Germline CDR1 is DFQATT and CDR2 is SNEGSKA (reference sequence). The V and J ends lost 3 bases and 7 bases, in that order; junction bases with no gene match: 8. As DNA, the CDR3 is TGCAGTGCTAGGGACAGGGCGTTTGTGAACATTCAGTACTTC. Translation: CSARDRAFVNIQYF.

The genes are TRBV7-9 and TRBJ2-7; 9 nucleotides align to TRBD1. J was trimmed by 4 bases and V by 5 bases; bases with no gene match: 6. The CDR3 runs 14 residues. Per germline, CDR1 SEHNR and CDR2 FQNEAQ (reference sequence). CDR3 sequence: CASSASGQGYEQYF. DNA for the CDR3: TGTGCCAGCAGCGCCTCGGGACAGGGTTACGAGCAGTACTTC.

This chain uses TRBV5-5 with TRBJ1-1; the D gene is possibly TRBD1 (5 bases). V lost 2 bases and J 2 bases, leaving 16 bases between the germline ends. Germline V lookup: CDR1 SGHKS, CDR2 YYEKEE (reference sequence). CDR3 length equals 16 residues. The CDR3, as DNA: TGTGCCAGCAGCTTATCCCCGGGACCGCGAAACACTGAAGCTTTCTTT. Translation gives CASSLSPGPRNTEAFF.

This clonotype turned up a few times. The chain employs TRBV12-3 or TRBV12-4 and TRBJ1-4; maybe TRBD1 (6 bases). CDR3 size: 15 residues. V was cut by 6 bases and J by 3 bases, with 14 bases left in between. The CDR3 is CASSSTGLPNEKLFF. DNA for the CDR3: TGTGCCAGCAGCTCTACAGGGCTCCCTAATGAAAAACTGTTTTTT.